This TCR beta chain was recovered during a study of blood T cell repertoires in COVID-19. In the authors' methods: Scientists estimated how many nucleated cells there were by amplifying reference gene primers. Libraries were prepared by immunoSEQ multiplex PCR; TCRdb keeps only in-frame clonotypes and omits some of them. D and trimming come from the DNA, and the V and J calls and clone size come from that table. The table includes 140,000 or so clones, 65% to 85% detected once. With 7 bases removed from V and 2 bases from J, the gap between germline ends came to 8 bases. CDR3 length equals 13 residues. CDR1 and CDR2 (germline): SNHLY, FYNNEI.

The sequenced sample consisted of peripheral blood. This sequence originates from a woman aged 45-65 years with acute or convalescent COVID-19. The chain links TRBV2 to TRBJ1-4; D unclear. The CDR3 nucleotides are TGTGCCAGCACGGGTAGCACTAATGAAAAACTGTTTTTT. Amino acids: CASTGSTNEKLFF.